Only a few counts were recorded for the clone carrying this TCR beta chain. Only in-frame clones appear in the TCRdb table, and some are missing; sequencing was by immunoSEQ multiplex PCR. The repertoire holds 300,000 to 350,000 clones, with 80% to 90% as singletons. Germline CDR1 is LGHNA and CDR2 is YSLEER. V lost 4 bases and J lost 5; bases outside the gene matches: 10. There are 16 residues in the CDR3. The data originate from a study of blood T cell repertoires in COVID-19. At the level of the study: T cells, B-cell-depleted T cells, or PBMCs provided the cDNA or gDNA that served as material.

Participants were aged roughly 18 to 89 years from about 25 US areas. Two negative PCRs, clearance, or symptom resolution had been documented for recovered Cohort 3 donors. What was sequenced was PBMCs or T cells enriched from blood (not recorded which). This receptor was taken from a man aged 25 to 45 who had recovered from COVID-19. This chain links TRBV4-3 with TRBJ2-2; 7 nucleotides agree with TRBD2. The chain's CDR3 is CASSLQPGGRTGELFF. CDR3 sequence (DNA): TGCGCCAGCAGCCTCCAGCCGGGGGGTAGAACCGGGGAGCTGTTTTTT.